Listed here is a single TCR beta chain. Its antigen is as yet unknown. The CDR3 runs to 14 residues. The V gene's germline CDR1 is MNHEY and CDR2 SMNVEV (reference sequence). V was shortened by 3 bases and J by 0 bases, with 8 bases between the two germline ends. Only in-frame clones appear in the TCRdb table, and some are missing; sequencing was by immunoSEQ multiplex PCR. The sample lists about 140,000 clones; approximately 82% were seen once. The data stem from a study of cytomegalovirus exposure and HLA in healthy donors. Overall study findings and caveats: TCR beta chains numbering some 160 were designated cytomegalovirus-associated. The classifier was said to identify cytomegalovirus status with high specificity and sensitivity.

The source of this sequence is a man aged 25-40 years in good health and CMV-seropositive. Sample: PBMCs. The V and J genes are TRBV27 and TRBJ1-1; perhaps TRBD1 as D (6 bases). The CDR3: CASSFAGVNTEAFF. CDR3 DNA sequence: TGTGCCAGCAGTTTTGCAGGGGTGAACACTGAAGCTTTCTTT.